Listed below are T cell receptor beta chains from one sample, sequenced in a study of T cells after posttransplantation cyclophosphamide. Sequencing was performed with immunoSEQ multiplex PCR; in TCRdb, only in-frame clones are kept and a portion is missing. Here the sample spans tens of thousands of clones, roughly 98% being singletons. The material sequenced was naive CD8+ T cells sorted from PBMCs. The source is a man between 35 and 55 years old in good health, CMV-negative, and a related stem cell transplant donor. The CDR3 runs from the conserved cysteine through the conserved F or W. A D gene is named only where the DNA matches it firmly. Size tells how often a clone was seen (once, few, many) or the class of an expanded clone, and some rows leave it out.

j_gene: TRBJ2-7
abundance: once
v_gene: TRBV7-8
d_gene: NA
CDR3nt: TGTGCCAGCAGCGTCCGGGGAACCTACGAGCAGTACTTC
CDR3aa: CASSVRGTYEQYF

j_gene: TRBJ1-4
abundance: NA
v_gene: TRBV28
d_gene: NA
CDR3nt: TGTGCCAGCAGATTTCCCGGGGAGAAGGTAAAACTGTTTTTT
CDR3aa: CASRFPGEKVKLFF

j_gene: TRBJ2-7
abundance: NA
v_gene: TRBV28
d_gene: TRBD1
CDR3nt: TGTGCCAGCAGTAGACCCGACAGGGGGTTAGACGAGCAGTACTTC
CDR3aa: CASSRPDRGLDEQYF

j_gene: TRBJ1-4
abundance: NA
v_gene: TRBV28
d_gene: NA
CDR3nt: TGTGCCAGCAGTTTACGGGGTTATTGGGGAAGGGAGGAAAAACTGTTTTTT
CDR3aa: CASSLRGYWGREEKLFF

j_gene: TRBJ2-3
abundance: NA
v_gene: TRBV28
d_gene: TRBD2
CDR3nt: TGTGCCAGCAGTACAACACTAGCGGGAGACCCCTGGAAGCAGTATTTT
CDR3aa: CASSTTLAGDPWKQYF

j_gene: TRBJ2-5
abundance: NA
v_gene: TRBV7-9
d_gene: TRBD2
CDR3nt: TGTGCCAGCAGCCCAGGACTAGACCCGGAGACCCAGTACTTC
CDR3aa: CASSPGLDPETQYF

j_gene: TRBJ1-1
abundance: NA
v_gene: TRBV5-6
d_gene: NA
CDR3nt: TGTGCCAGCAGCTTCGTACAGGGCATGAACACTGAAGCTTTCTTT
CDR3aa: CASSFVQGMNTEAFF

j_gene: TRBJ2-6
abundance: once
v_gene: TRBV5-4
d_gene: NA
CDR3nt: TGTGCCAGCAGCGCCCCCCTGAGCGGAATCTCTGGGGCCAACGTCCTGACTTTC
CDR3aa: CASSAPLSGISGANVLTF

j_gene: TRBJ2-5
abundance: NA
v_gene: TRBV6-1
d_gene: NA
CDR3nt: TGTGCCAGCAGTGAAGGCGGGTCCCAACAAGAGACCCAGTACTTC
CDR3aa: CASSEGGSQQETQYF

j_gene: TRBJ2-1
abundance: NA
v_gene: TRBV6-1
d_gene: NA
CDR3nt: TGTGCCAGCAGTGGATGGGGAGGAGACAATGAGCAGTTCTTC
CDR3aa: CASSGWGGDNEQFF

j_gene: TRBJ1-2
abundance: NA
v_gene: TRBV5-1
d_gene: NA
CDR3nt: TGCGCCAGCAGCTTGGTCTGGACAGCGAATAACTATGGCTACACCTTC
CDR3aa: CASSLVWTANNYGYTF